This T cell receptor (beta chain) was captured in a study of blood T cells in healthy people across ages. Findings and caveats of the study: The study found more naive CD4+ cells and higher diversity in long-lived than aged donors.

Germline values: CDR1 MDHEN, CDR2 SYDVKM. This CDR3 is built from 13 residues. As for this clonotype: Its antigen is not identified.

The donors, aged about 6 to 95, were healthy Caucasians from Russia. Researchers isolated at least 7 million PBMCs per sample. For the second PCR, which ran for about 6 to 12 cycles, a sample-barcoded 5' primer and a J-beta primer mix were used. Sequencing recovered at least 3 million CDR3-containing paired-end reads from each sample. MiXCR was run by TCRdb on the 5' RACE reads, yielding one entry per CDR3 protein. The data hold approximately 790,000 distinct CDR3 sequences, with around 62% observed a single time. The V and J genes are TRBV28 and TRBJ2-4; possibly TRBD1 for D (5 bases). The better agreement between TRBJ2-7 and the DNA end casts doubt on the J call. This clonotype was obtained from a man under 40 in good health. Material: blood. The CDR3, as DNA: TGTGCCAGCAGTGCCTTAGACAGCTACGAGCAGTACTTC. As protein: CASSALDSYEQYF.